This T cell receptor (beta chain) was obtained from a study of post-analysis software for immune sequencing data. The wider study: Relapsing-remitting, secondary progressive and progressive-relapsing forms of multiple sclerosis all featured among disease courses.

Unique molecular identifiers were present in the TCR beta cDNA libraries. TCRdb re-called the PCR reads with MiXCR, one entry per CDR3 protein. The sample has about 770,000 distinct CDR3 sequences, around 46% seen once. Sequenced sample: blood. The TCR sequence derives from a girl under 18 with multiple sclerosis.

CDR3 DNA: TGTGCCATCCCTCGGCAGGATCTAGCCAAAAACATTCAGTACTTC. Translated: CAIPRQDLAKNIQYF. V usage is TRBV6-4 and J usage is TRBJ2-4; D call uncertain. The germline V gene encodes CDR1 MRHNA and CDR2 SNTAGT. The V and J ends lost 10 bases and 0 bases respectively, with 16 bases between them. CDR3 size: 15 residues.